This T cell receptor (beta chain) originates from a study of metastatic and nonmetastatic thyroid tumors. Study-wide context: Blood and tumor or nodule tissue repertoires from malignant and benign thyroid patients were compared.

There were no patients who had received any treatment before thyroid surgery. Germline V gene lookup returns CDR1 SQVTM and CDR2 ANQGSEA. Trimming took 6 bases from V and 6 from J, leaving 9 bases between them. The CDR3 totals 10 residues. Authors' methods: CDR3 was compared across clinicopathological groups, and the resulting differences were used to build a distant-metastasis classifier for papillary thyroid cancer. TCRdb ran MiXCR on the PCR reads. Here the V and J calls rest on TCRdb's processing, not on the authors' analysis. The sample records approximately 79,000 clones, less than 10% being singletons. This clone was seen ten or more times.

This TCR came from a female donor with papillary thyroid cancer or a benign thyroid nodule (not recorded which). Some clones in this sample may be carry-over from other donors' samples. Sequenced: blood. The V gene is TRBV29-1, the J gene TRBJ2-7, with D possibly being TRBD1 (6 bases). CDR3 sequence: CSVDRSEQYF. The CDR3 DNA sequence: TGCAGCGTGGACAGATCCGAGCAGTACTTC.